These 21 T cell receptor beta chains came from one sample sequenced in a study of response to subunit inactivated influenza vaccine. TCRdb itself ran the RT-PCR reads through MiXCR, one entry per CDR3 protein. The repertoire holds roughly 540,000 distinct CDR3 sequences, with around a quarter as singletons. This same sample was also taken into another study, of T cells expressing NK-cell markers. As that study records: Beta-chain TCR cDNA was generated via 5'RACE template switching with UMIs.

This specimen was CD4+ T cells sorted from PBMCs, taken 11 to 12 days after vaccination. The origin of the receptors is a man aged 45-65 years who received an inactivated influenza vaccine.

V usage is TRBV12-3 or TRBV12-4 and J usage is TRBJ2-3; a possible D gene is TRBD2 (6 bases). V was cut by 3 bases and J by 6 bases, with 16 bases left in between. The CDR3 extends over 15 amino acids. The CDR3 DNA sequence: TGTGCCAGCAGTTTTTCCAGCGGGTCGTCGGATACGCAGTATTTT. This codes for CASSFSSGSSDTQYF.

The chain links TRBV6-1 to TRBJ1-2; TRBD1 matches 9 bases. Trimming took 6 bases from V and 8 from J; bases not matched to a gene: 7. This CDR3 spans 13 amino acids. CDR1 MNHNS and CDR2 SASEGT come from the germline V gene. The CDR3: CASRQQGAGGYTF. The CDR3 DNA reads TGTGCCAGCAGACAACAGGGGGCTGGAGGCTACACCTTC.

This clonotype has a handful of counts. The rearrangement links TRBV4-2 to TRBJ2-6, with D uncertain. The CDR3 sequence is 15 residues long. Germline assignment: CDR1 LGHNA and CDR2 YNFKEQ. V lost 1 base, J lost 0 bases, and 4 bases lay in between. CDR3 coding DNA: TGTGCCAGCAGCCAAGTAACCTCTGGGGCCAACGTCCTGACTTTC. Encoded protein: CASSQVTSGANVLTF.

This clonotype was found a few times. V is TRBV5-1 and J is TRBJ2-1, with 11 bases aligning to TRBD2. This CDR3 has 16 residues. J gave up 5 bases and V 3 bases, and 7 bases lay outside the gene matches. Germline assignment: CDR1 SGHRS and CDR2 YFSETQ. The CDR3 loop is CASSSTSGGTNNEQFF. CDR3 coding DNA: TGCGCCAGCAGCTCCACTAGCGGGGGTACGAACAATGAGCAGTTCTTC.

The chain is built from TRBV20-1 and TRBJ2-7, with D maybe TRBD2 (7 bases). V lost 1 base and J lost 0, with 16 bases in between. This CDR3 spans 16 amino acids. Germline V CDR1 and CDR2: DFQATT, SNEGSKA (reference sequence). CDR3 in amino acids: CSARVTGGGPSYEQYF. The DNA for the CDR3 is TGCAGTGCTAGAGTGACGGGGGGCGGCCCCTCCTACGAGCAGTACTTC.

The rearrangement joins TRBV20-1 to TRBJ2-5; 9 bases line up with TRBD2. The length of the CDR3 is 14 residues. V trimming: 3 bases; J trimming: 2 bases; junction bases outside the gene matches: 4. Germline V gene sequence: CDR1 DFQATT, CDR2 SNEGSKA (reference sequence). The CDR3, as DNA: TGCAGTGCTAGGATTAGCGGGGGACAAGAGACCCAGTACTTC. It specifies CSARISGGQETQYF.

This clonotype was counted between two and nine times. The chain has TRBV14 and TRBJ2-7, with TRBD1 as a possible D gene (5 bases). V dropped 3 bases and J dropped 10 bases, with 13 bases sitting between them. Germline CDR1 and CDR2: SGHDN and FVKESK. This CDR3 comprises 12 residues. CDR3 nucleotide sequence: TGTGCCAGCAGCCACTACGACAGTCCACAGTACTTC. Amino acid sequence: CASSHYDSPQYF.

This clonotype was detected a few times. The chain combines TRBV6-2 or TRBV6-3 with TRBJ2-7; D gene unclear. Trimming removed 2 bases at V and 4 bases at J, with 6 bases between. This CDR3 is built from 12 residues. Per the germline V gene, CDR1 is MNHEY and CDR2 is SVGEGT. CDR3 sequence (DNA): TGTGCCAGCAGTTACGTATGGTACGAGCAGTACTTC. Translating it yields CASSYVWYEQYF.

The sample holds a few counts of this clonotype. The V call is TRBV4-3, the J call TRBJ1-4; no clear D gene. CDR3 length equals 16 residues. V lost 4 bases, J lost 4 bases, and 16 bases lay in between. Germline CDR1 LGHNA, CDR2 YSLEER. The CDR3 is CASSPRSDSDNEKLFF. Written as DNA, the CDR3 is TGCGCCAGCAGCCCACGTTCGGACTCCGATAATGAAAAACTGTTTTTT.

The J gene is TRBJ2-7, the V gene TRBV20-1; D is unresolved. The CDR3 length is 12 residues. Trimming left V 0 bases short and J 5 bases short, with 8 bases between. Germline CDR1 is DFQATT and CDR2 is SNEGSKA (reference sequence). Here the CDR3 reads CSARDLRNEQYF. The CDR3 nucleotides are TGCAGTGCTAGAGATCTGAGGAACGAGCAGTACTTC.

The chain joins TRBV10-3 to TRBJ1-1; tentative D call: TRBD1 (6 bases). V was pared by 6 bases and J by 1 base, with 12 bases between. The germline gives CDR1 ENHRY, CDR2 SYGVKD. This CDR3 comprises 14 residues. As DNA, the CDR3 is TGTGCCATCAGCCGGGACACTTCGAACACTGAAGCTTTCTTT. This translates into CAISRDTSNTEAFF.

The sample holds a few counts of this clonotype. The chain has TRBV12-3 or TRBV12-4 and TRBJ1-4; D not certain. The CDR3 totals 15 residues. V lost 3 bases and J lost 1, with 9 bases in between. CDR3 amino acids: CASSFAGGTNEKLFF. The CDR3 nucleotides are TGTGCCAGCAGTTTCGCGGGAGGAACTAATGAAAAACTGTTTTTT.

The chain couples TRBV30 to TRBJ2-7; possibly TRBD2 for D (5 bases). Trimming removed 4 bases at V and 5 bases at J, with 18 bases between. Germline V gene data show CDR1 as GTSNPN and CDR2 as SVGIG (reference sequence). The CDR3 covers 14 residues. CDR3 DNA sequence: TGTGCCTGGATGCGAGGGCTAGGGAACCACGAGCAGTACTTC. It codes for CAWMRGLGNHEQYF.

The CDR3 here is CASSSGTDKGYTF. The CDR3 bases are TGCGCCAGCAGCTCCGGGACAGATAAAGGCTACACCTTC. The V gene is TRBV5-1, the J gene TRBJ1-2; TRBD1 aligns across 7 bases. The trim removed 3 bases at V and 8 bases at J, leaving 7 bases unmatched. The germline CDR1 and CDR2 sequences are SGHRS and YFSETQ. The CDR3 has 13 residues. The entire variable domain, with the rest obtained from reference TRBV5-1 and TRBJ1-2, is as follows: KAGVTQTPRYLIKTRGQQVTLSCSPISGHRSVSWYQQTPGQGLQFLFEYFSETQRNKGNFPGRFSGRQFSNSRSEMNVSTLELGDSALYLCASSSGTDKGYTFGSGTRLTVV.

This chain joins TRBV12-3 or TRBV12-4 and TRBJ1-2; D is uncertain. The CDR3 has 12 residues. With 2 bases removed from V and 7 bases from J, the gap between germline ends came to 8 bases. CDR3 coding DNA: TGTGCCAGCAGTTTATTCGGTAGTGGCTACACCTTC. The encoded protein is CASSLFGSGYTF.

The J gene is TRBJ2-1, the V gene TRBV7-2, with 7 bases that match TRBD2. CDR3 length equals 14 residues. Per germline, CDR1 SGHTA and CDR2 FQGNSA. V gave up 1 base and J gave up 8 bases; unmatched junction bases: 5. CDR3 in DNA: TGTGCCAGCAGCTTAGTCGGGGGGAAAGATGAGCAGTTCTTC. Translating it yields CASSLVGGKDEQFF.

This clonotype has more than one count but fewer than ten. The V gene is TRBV4-3, the J gene TRBJ2-1, with a possible D match to TRBD2 (6 bases). Between the trimmed V and J ends, which lost 0 bases and 3 bases, there was a span of 18 bases. The length of the CDR3 is 18 residues. From germline, CDR1 is LGHNA and CDR2 YSLEER. The CDR3 nucleotides are TGCGCCAGCAGCCAAGATATGGGGGGATCCTCCGTCTACAATGAGCAGTTCTTC. Residues: CASSQDMGGSSVYNEQFF.

This clonotype was counted only a few times. The J gene is TRBJ1-5, the V gene TRBV20-1, with D possibly matching TRBD1 (6 bases). The germline V gene encodes CDR1 DFQATT and CDR2 SNEGSKA (reference sequence). This CDR3 is 12 amino acids long. V was pared by 3 bases and J by 5 bases, with 8 bases between. The chain's CDR3 is CSASDRYQPQHF. The DNA for the CDR3 is TGCAGTGCTAGCGACAGGTATCAGCCCCAGCATTTT.

J is TRBJ2-1 and V is TRBV4-3, with a weak D call TRBD2 (6 bases). The CDR3 is made up of 18 amino acids. V was cut by 0 bases and J by 4 bases, with 19 bases left in between. In germline, CDR1 is LGHNA, CDR2 YSLEER. The CDR3, as DNA: TGCGCCAGCAGCCAAGAGGCCCGTGGGGCGGGGAAGTACAATGAGCAGTTCTTC. Protein product: CASSQEARGAGKYNEQFF.

The chain joins TRBV20-1 to TRBJ2-3, with 15 bases aligning to TRBD2. Germline CDR1 and CDR2: DFQATT and SNEGSKA (reference sequence). There are 17 residues in the CDR3. V lost 5 bases, J lost 1 base, and 7 bases stayed unmatched. CDR3 sequence: CSASRTSGRGGTDTQYF. The CDR3 DNA is TGCAGTGCTTCCCGGACTAGCGGGAGGGGGGGCACAGATACGCAGTATTTT.

This clonotype was found once. The chain carries TRBV5-1 and TRBJ2-2, with D perhaps matching TRBD2 (6 bases). Deletions cut 0 bases from V and 3 bases from J, with 9 bases between. The CDR3 is made up of 15 amino acids. Germline V gives CDR1 SGHRS, CDR2 YFSETQ. CDR3 nucleotide sequence: TGCGCCAGCAGCTTGGGGCGGGGAGACACCGGGGAGCTGTTTTTT. Amino acids: CASSLGRGDTGELFF.